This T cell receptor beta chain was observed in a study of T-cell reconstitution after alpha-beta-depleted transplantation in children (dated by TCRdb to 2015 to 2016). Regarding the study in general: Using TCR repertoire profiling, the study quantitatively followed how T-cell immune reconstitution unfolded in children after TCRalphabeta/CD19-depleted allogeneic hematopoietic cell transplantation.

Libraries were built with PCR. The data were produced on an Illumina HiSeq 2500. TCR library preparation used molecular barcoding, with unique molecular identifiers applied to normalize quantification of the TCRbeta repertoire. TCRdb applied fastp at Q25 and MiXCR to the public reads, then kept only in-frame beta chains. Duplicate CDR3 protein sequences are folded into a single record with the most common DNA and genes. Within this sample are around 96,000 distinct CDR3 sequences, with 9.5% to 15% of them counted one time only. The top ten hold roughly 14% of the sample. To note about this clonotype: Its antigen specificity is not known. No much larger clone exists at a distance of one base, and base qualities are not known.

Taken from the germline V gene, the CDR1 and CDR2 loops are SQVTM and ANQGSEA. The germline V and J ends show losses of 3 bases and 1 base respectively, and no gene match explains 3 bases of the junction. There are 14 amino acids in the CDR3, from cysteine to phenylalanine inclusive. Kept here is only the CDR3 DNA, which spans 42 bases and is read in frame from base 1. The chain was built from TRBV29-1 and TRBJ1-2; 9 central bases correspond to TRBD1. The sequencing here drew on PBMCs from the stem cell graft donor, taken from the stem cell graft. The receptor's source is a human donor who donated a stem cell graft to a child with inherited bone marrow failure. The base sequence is TGCAGCGTTGACGAGACAGGGGGTAACTATGGCTACACCTTC. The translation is CSVDETGGNYGYTF. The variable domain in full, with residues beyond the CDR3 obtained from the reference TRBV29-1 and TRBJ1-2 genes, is SAVISQKPSRDICQRGTSLTIQCQVDSQVTMMFWYRQQPGQSLTLIATANQGSEATYESGFVIDKFPISRPNLTFSTLTVSNMSPEDSSIYLCSVDETGGNYGYTFGSGTRLTVV.